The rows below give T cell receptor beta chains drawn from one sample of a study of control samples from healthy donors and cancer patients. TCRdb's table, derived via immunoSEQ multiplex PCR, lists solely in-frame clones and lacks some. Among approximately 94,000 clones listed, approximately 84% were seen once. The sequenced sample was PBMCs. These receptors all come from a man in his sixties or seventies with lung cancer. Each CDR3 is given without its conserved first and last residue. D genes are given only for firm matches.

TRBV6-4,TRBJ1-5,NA,ASSDSLGGNNQPQH
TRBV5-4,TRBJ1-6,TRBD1,ASNSRDRDNSPLH
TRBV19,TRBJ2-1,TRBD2,ASSIGTSYNEQF
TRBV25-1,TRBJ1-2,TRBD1,ASSEGQGTYGYT
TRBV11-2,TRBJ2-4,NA,ASSPGENIQY
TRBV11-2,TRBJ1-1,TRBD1,ASSLAGQLNTEAF
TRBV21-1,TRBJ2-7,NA,ASSITTGLGYEQY
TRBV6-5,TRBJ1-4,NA,ASSYGPNGANEKLF
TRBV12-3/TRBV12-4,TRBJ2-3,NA,ASSRYPDTQY
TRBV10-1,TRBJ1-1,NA,ASSPRGGTEAF
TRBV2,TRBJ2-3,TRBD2,ASRRTSGGADTQY
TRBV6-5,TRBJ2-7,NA,ASSIGSVGTYEQY
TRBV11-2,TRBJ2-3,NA,ASRDLLGLDTQY
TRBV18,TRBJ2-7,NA,ASSLGQNSYEQY
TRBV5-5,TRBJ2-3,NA,ASSLGTSDTQY
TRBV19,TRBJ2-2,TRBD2,ASSSPGLSGELF
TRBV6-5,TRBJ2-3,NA,ASRRLERTDTQY
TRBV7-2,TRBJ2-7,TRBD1,ASSEQGNYEQY
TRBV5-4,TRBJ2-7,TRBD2,ASSLGLAIDEQY
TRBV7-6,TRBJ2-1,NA,ASSRRGTAYNEQF
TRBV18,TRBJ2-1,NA,ASSPGGDEQF
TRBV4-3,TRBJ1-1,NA,ASSLIGHEAF
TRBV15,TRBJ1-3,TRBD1,ATSRDRQGSGNTIY
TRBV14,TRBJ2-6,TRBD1,ASRAGQGLSGANVLT
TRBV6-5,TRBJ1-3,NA,ASSYSARPTGNTIY
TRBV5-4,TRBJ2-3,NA,ASSLGVGWQY
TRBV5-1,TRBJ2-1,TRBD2,ASSLRGGLWDEQF
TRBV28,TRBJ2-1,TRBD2,ASSLTSGGNNEQF
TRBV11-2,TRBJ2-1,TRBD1,ASSLTRTGRNEQF
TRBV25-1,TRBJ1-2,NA,ASSEPSDWGGGGYT
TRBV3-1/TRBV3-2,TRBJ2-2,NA,ASSQDHFEGGANTGELF
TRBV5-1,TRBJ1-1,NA,ASSPFAGDALSITEAF
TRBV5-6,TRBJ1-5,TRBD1,ASSQGQGNQPQH
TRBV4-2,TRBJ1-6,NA,ASSQRQGMLQDSPLH
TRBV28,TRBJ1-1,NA,ASGGGLNFRGGSDTEAF
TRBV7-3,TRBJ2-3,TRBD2,ASSASSGRTDTQY
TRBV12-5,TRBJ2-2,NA,ASGLEFTGELF
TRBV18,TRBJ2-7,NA,ASSPTGRGEQY
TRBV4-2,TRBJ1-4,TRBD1,ASSQAIRAGGAEEKLF
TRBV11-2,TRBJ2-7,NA,ASSLGAGSYEQY
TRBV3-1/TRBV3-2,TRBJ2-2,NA,ASSQDHQGTNTGELF
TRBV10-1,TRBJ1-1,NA,ASSAKVGTEAF
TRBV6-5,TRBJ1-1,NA,ASSYRQNTEAF
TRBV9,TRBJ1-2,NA,ASSGLANYGYT
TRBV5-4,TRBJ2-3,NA,ASSLRDRTDTQY
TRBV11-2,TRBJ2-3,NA,ASSLITWRGESTQY
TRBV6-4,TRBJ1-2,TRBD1,ASSAALGQGPGYYGYT
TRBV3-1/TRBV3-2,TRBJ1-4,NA,ASSRKGPGEKLF
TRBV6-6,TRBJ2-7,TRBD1,ATGGQGASYEQY
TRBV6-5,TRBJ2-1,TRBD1,ASSPGTGRGNEQF
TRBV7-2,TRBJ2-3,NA,ASSLSGARSDTQY
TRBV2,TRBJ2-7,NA,ASSENRGGYEQY
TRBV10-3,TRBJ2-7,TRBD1,AISAKLPIRDRSAEQY
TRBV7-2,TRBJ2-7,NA,ASSLGAAHEQY
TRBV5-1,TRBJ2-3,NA,ASSLGMKTDTQY
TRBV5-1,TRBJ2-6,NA,ASSGGFSPGANVLT
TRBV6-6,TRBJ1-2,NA,ASNQSPGQHGYT
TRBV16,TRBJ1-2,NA,ASSQSRTAYGYT
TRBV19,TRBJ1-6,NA,ASSTDGGGSYNSPLH